This TCR beta chain was obtained from a study of blood T cell repertoires in COVID-19. Study overall: From the United States, Italy and Spain came samples of acute and convalescent COVID-19. T cells, B-cell-depleted T cells, or PBMCs supplied cDNA or gDNA.

After removal of 3 bases from V and 5 bases from J, the junction contained 3 bases not matched to a gene. CDR3 size: 14 residues. Per the germline V gene, CDR1 is MDHEN and CDR2 is SYDVKM. Clones were read by immunoSEQ multiplex PCR, and TCRdb kept only the in-frame ones, dropping some. This repertoire shows some 230,000 clones, 82% found once; its top ten account for 15%. Participants were aged roughly 18 to 90 years from some 24 US areas. Clinical history as reported by participants underpinned cohort assignment. This receptor was taken from a man in his forties or fifties who had recovered from COVID-19. The specimen sequenced was PBMCs or T cells enriched from blood (not recorded which). V and J are TRBV28 and TRBJ1-2; TRBD1 matches at 10 bases. This chain's CDR3 is CASSLGTGEYGYTF. The CDR3 region has the DNA TGTGCCAGCAGTTTGGGGACAGGGGAGTATGGCTACACCTTC.